Presented here are 31 T cell receptor beta chains from one specimen sequenced in a study of blood T cell repertoires in COVID-19. Sequencing was performed with immunoSEQ multiplex PCR; in TCRdb, only in-frame clones are kept and a portion is missing. The table records 70,000 to 95,000 clones, about 87% of them present only once. The sequencing sample was made of peripheral blood. The receptors derive from a man aged 50 to 59 with active COVID-19.

This chain connects TRBV29-1 to TRBJ2-5, with D possibly TRBD1 on 5 matching bases. CDR3 length: 13 residues. Trimming stripped 5 bases from V and 4 bases from J, with 14 bases between. Germline-derived CDR1 and CDR2 are SQVTM and ANQGSEA. CDR3 residues: CSVQGFIAETQYF. The CDR3 DNA reads as TGCAGCGTTCAGGGTTTTATCGCAGAGACCCAGTACTTC.

This clone was found once. The chain couples TRBV7-9 to TRBJ1-1; 9 nucleotides match TRBD1. The CDR3 has 15 amino acids. Per the germline V gene, CDR1 is SEHNR and CDR2 is FQNEAQ (reference sequence). Germline trimming cut 5 bases from V and 5 bases from J; bases unmatched to any gene: 9. In DNA form, the CDR3 reads TGTGCCAGCAGCCCCGGTGGGACAGGGATAACTGAAGCTTTCTTT. It yields the protein CASSPGGTGITEAFF.

The CDR3 protein is CASSQKQGPDTQYF. DNA for the CDR3: TGTGCCAGCAGCCAAAAGCAGGGGCCAGATACGCAGTATTTT. This chain connects TRBV5-4 to TRBJ2-3; a weak D match, TRBD1 (6 bases). This CDR3 has 14 residues. Germline V gene data show CDR1 as SGHNT and CDR2 as YYREEE (reference sequence). Deletions cut 4 bases from V and 4 bases from J, with 13 bases between.

The V call is TRBV7-2, the J call TRBJ1-6, with a tentative D call TRBD1 (5 bases). The CDR3 has 15 residues. Trimming took 1 base from V and 7 from J, leaving 11 bases between them. CDR1 is SGHTA, CDR2 FQGNSA, per germline. This CDR3 is CASSLVGAFNSPLHF. CDR3 DNA sequence: TGTGCCAGCAGCTTAGTAGGGGCCTTCAATTCACCCCTCCACTTT.

The J gene is TRBJ1-6, the V gene TRBV6-6; a weak D match, TRBD1 (6 bases). Germline-derived CDR1 and CDR2 are MNHNY and SVGAGI (reference sequence). CDR3 length equals 18 residues. V lost 5 bases, J lost 5 bases, and 22 bases lay in between. The CDR3 DNA sequence: TGTGCCAGCAGTCGGGCGAGGCTACCGGGACAAAATAATTCACCCCTCCACTTT. It specifies CASSRARLPGQNNSPLHF.

The J gene is TRBJ2-3, the V gene TRBV9; no clear D. The germline V and J ends were trimmed by 0 bases and 4 bases, with 6 bases remaining between them. Germline V lookup: CDR1 SGDLS, CDR2 YYNGEE. CDR3 length: 13 residues. This CDR3 reads CASSVVTADTQYF. The CDR3 nucleotides read TGTGCCAGCAGCGTAGTAACTGCAGATACGCAGTATTTT. Full variable domain (remainder filled in from reference TRBV9 and TRBJ2-3): DSGVTQTPKHLITATGQRVTLRCSPRSGDLSVYWYQQSLDQGLQFLIQYYNGEERAKGNILERFSAQQFPDLHSELNLSSLELGDSALYFCASSVVTADTQYFGPGTRLTVL.

V and J are TRBV6-4 and TRBJ2-1, with TRBD2 matching 12 bases. Per germline, CDR1 MRHNA and CDR2 SNTAGT. This CDR3 is built from 16 residues. V was pared by 6 bases and J by 6 bases, with 9 bases of the junction left unmatched. As DNA, the CDR3 is TGTGCCAGCAGCCTTCGGACTAGCGGGGAGGGCAATGAGCAGTTCTTC. This encodes CASSLRTSGEGNEQFF.

The rearrangement links TRBV7-8 to TRBJ1-5; no firm D call. CDR1 and CDR2 from the germline V gene are SGHVS and FQNEAQ. This CDR3 comprises 14 residues. Trimming stripped 1 base from V and 1 base from J, with 5 bases between. The CDR3 bases are TGTGCCAGCAGCTTAGGGCCAAGCAATCAGCCCCAGCATTTT. This translates into CASSLGPSNQPQHF. Using reference TRBV7-8 and TRBJ1-5 for the parts outside the CDR3, the full variable domain is GAGVSQSPRYKVAKRGQDVALRCDPISGHVSLFWYQQALGQGPEFLTYFQNEAQLDKSGLPSDRFFAERPEGSVSTLKIQRTQQEDSAVYLCASSLGPSNQPQHFGDGTRLSIL.

The chain carries TRBV9 and TRBJ2-4; TRBD2 agrees at 16 bases. From germline, CDR1 is SGDLS and CDR2 YYNGEE. The CDR3 covers 20 residues. Germline trimming cut 3 bases from V and 0 bases from J; bases unmatched to any gene: 9. The CDR3: CASSATPGTSGGVAKNIQYF. DNA for the CDR3: TGTGCCAGCAGCGCGACACCCGGGACTAGCGGGGGGGTAGCCAAAAACATTCAGTACTTC.

This chain links TRBV28 with TRBJ2-7, with D tentatively TRBD2 (6 bases). Trimming removed 4 bases at V and 3 bases at J, with 16 bases between. CDR1 and CDR2 (germline): MDHEN, SYDVKM. The CDR3 loop spans 15 amino acids. The CDR3 DNA reads as TGTGCCAGCAGTTCCGCAGGCGGAGGGATCTACGAGCAGTACTTC. It encodes CASSSAGGGIYEQYF.

The chain recombines TRBV9 with TRBJ1-1; no firm D call. V lost 3 bases and J 2 bases, leaving 11 bases between the germline ends. The CDR3 is made up of 14 amino acids. Germline V gives CDR1 SGDLS, CDR2 YYNGEE. CDR3 protein: CASSASRINTEAFF. The CDR3 nucleotides read TGTGCCAGCAGCGCCTCCAGGATTAACACTGAAGCTTTCTTT.

This chain uses TRBV7-6 with TRBJ2-1; weak D call: TRBD1 (5 bases). V lost 5 bases and J 8 bases, leaving 10 bases between the germline ends. From germline, CDR1 is SGHVS and CDR2 FNYEAQ. There are 12 residues in the CDR3. DNA of the CDR3: TGTGCCAGCAGCCGCAGGGTCCATGAGCAGTTCTTC. This codes for CASSRRVHEQFF.

The chain employs TRBV7-9 and TRBJ2-7, with 10 bases identical to TRBD2. The CDR3 spans 15 residues. From germline, CDR1 is SEHNR and CDR2 FQNEAQ (reference sequence). The ends lost 3 bases at V and 2 bases at J; junction bases unmatched: 4. The CDR3 DNA sequence: TGTGCCAGCAGCTTGGGGACTAGCGCTGCCTACGAGCAGTACTTC. It codes for CASSLGTSAAYEQYF.

The chain carries TRBV7-9 and TRBJ1-5; possible D gene TRBD1, 5 bases. The germline V gene encodes CDR1 SEHNR and CDR2 FQNEAQ (reference sequence). V was pared by 5 bases and J by 5 bases, with 19 bases between. CDR3 size: 16 residues. The CDR3 DNA reads TGTGCCAGCAGCATCTACCTCCGGGGAGGGGATCAGCCCCAGCATTTT. As protein: CASSIYLRGGDQPQHF. The full variable domain, with the rest looked up from reference TRBV7-9 and TRBJ1-5, is DTGVSQNPRHKITKRGQNVTFRCDPISEHNRLYWYRQTLGQGPEFLTYFQNEAQLEKSRLLSDRFSAERPKGSFSTLEIQRTEQGDSAMYLCASSIYLRGGDQPQHFGDGTRLSIL.

V usage is TRBV7-2 and J usage is TRBJ2-7; tentatively, D is TRBD2 (6 bases). V lost 5 bases, J lost 4 bases, and 12 bases lay in between. The CDR3 covers 13 residues. CDR1 SGHTA and CDR2 FQGNSA come from the germline V gene. CDR3 in DNA: TGTGCCAGCAGCCCCCGCGCGGGGTACGAGCAGTACTTC. Residues: CASSPRAGYEQYF.

This rearrangement joins TRBV9 to TRBJ1-4, with 8 bases fitting TRBD1. The V gene end was trimmed by 2 bases and the J gene end by 7 bases; junction bases not matched to a gene: 7. Per germline, CDR1 SGDLS and CDR2 YYNGEE. This CDR3 is built from 15 residues. The CDR3: CASSVSRGLVEKLFF. In nucleotides, the CDR3 is TGTGCCAGCAGCGTTAGCAGGGGGCTTGTTGAAAAACTGTTTTTT. The full variable domain, with the rest looked up from reference TRBV9 and TRBJ1-4, is DSGVTQTPKHLITATGQRVTLRCSPRSGDLSVYWYQQSLDQGLQFLIQYYNGEERAKGNILERFSAQQFPDLHSELNLSSLELGDSALYFCASSVSRGLVEKLFFGSGTQLSVL.

This rearrangement joins TRBV5-4 to TRBJ2-3; perhaps TRBD1 as D (6 bases). Germline V gene sequence: CDR1 SGHNT, CDR2 YYREEE (reference sequence). CDR3 length equals 15 residues. V gave up 3 bases and J gave up 1 base, with 12 bases separating them. CDR3 residues: CASSSTGSRTDTQYF. In DNA form, the CDR3 reads TGTGCCAGCAGCTCGACAGGTTCCCGCACAGATACGCAGTATTTT. Based on the CDR3 plus reference TRBV5-4 and TRBJ2-3, the full variable domain is ETGVTQSPTHLIKTRGQQVTLRCSSQSGHNTVSWYQQALGQGPQFIFQYYREEENGRGNFPPRFSGLQFPNYSSELNVNALELDDSALYLCASSSTGSRTDTQYFGPGTRLTVL.

The chain uses TRBV28 and TRBJ2-4; no clear D gene. CDR3 length equals 15 residues. With 2 bases removed from V and 2 bases from J, the gap between germline ends came to 10 bases. In germline, CDR1 is MDHEN, CDR2 SYDVKM. CDR3 region: CASSLPSTTKNIQYF. CDR3 sequence (DNA): TGTGCCAGCAGTTTACCGTCTACGACCAAAAACATTCAGTACTTC.

This clone was observed a single time. This rearrangement joins TRBV15 to TRBJ1-1; D perhaps matches TRBD1 (6 bases). The CDR3 extends over 15 amino acids. CDR1 and CDR2 (germline): LNHNV, YYDKDF (reference sequence). The ends were cut back, 0 bases at V and 5 bases at J, with 13 bases in the middle. CDR3 in DNA: TGTGCCACCAGCAGAGATCCAGGGGTTGTTACTGAAGCTTTCTTT. It yields the protein CATSRDPGVVTEAFF.

The chain employs TRBV28 and TRBJ1-1, with TRBD1 matching 8 bases. Looked up from germline, CDR1 is MDHEN and CDR2 is SYDVKM. This CDR3 contains 13 residues. Trimming removed 7 bases from V and 1 base from J; junction bases left unmatched: 2. CDR3 sequence reads: CASIDRGNTEAFF. CDR3 nucleotides: TGTGCCAGCATTGACAGGGGGAACACTGAAGCTTTCTTT.

The gene calls are TRBV11-2 and TRBJ2-3, with 8 nucleotides matching TRBD2. The CDR3 contains 19 residues. The germline CDR1 and CDR2 sequences are SGHAT and FQNNGV. Unmatched junction bases numbered 18, after V lost 6 bases and J lost 1 base. The CDR3 sequence is CASRASLDVTSGRTDTQYF. The CDR3, as DNA: TGTGCCAGCAGGGCCTCTCTGGACGTCACTAGCGGTCGCACAGATACGCAGTATTTT. The full variable domain, with the rest looked up from reference TRBV11-2 and TRBJ2-3, is EAGVAQSPRYKIIEKRQSVAFWCNPISGHATLYWYQQILGQGPKLLIQFQNNGVVDDSQLPKDRFSAERLKGVDSTLKIQPAKLEDSAVYLCASRASLDVTSGRTDTQYFGPGTRLTVL.

The rearrangement uses TRBV16 and TRBJ1-6; D is perhaps TRBD1 (5 bases). Germline CDR1 KGHSY, CDR2 FQNENV. Trimming left V 6 bases short and J 5 bases short, with 14 bases between. This CDR3 has 15 amino acids. CDR3 sequence (DNA): TGTGCCAGCAGTCATACCAGGGAACATAATTCACCCCTCCACTTT. Protein: CASSHTREHNSPLHF.

This clone was detected only once. The chain employs TRBV3-1 (or the pseudogene TRBV3-2) and TRBJ1-1; TRBD1 matches at 12 bases. The CDR3 is made up of 16 amino acids. V shed 4 bases, J shed 1 base, and the junction held 4 bases outside the gene matches. Germline lookup yields CDR1 LGHDT and CDR2 YNNKEL (reference sequence). The CDR3 nucleotides are TGTGCCAGCAGCCGGGGACAGGGGGCAGGGAACACTGAAGCTTTCTTT. This gives the protein CASSRGQGAGNTEAFF.

V gene TRBV19 combines with J gene TRBJ2-7; D uncertain. With 0 bases removed from V and 4 bases from J, the gap between germline ends came to 7 bases. Germline-derived CDR1 and CDR2 are LNHDA and SQIVND (reference sequence). The length of the CDR3 is 13 residues. In DNA form, the CDR3 reads TGTGCCAGTAGTATAGATTTGTCGTACGAGCAGTACTTC. This encodes CASSIDLSYEQYF.

This chain links TRBV28 with TRBJ2-7, with 9 bases fitting TRBD1. In germline, CDR1 is MDHEN, CDR2 SYDVKM. The CDR3 covers 14 residues. J lost 6 bases, V lost 5 bases, and 8 bases had no gene match. The CDR3 loop is CASSRTGATGEQYF. CDR3 nucleotides: TGTGCCAGCAGTCGGACAGGGGCCACGGGCGAGCAGTACTTC.

This clone was detected only once. The J gene is TRBJ1-5, the V gene TRBV3-1 (or the pseudogene TRBV3-2); 7 nucleotides align to TRBD1. The CDR3 length is 22 residues. Germline-derived CDR1 and CDR2 are LGHDT and YNNKEL (reference sequence). The V segment lost 1 base and the J segment 0 bases; nucleotides outside the gene matches: 21. The CDR3 sequence is CASSQGAGGYGYPDYSNQPQHF. The CDR3 bases are TGTGCCAGCAGCCAAGGCGCAGGGGGGTACGGGTATCCTGACTATAGCAATCAGCCCCAGCATTTT.

The chain combines TRBV27 with TRBJ2-7, with 10 bases lining up with TRBD2. This CDR3 comprises 14 residues. Per the germline V gene, CDR1 is MNHEY and CDR2 is SMNVEV (reference sequence). Trimming cost V 6 bases and J 3 bases; bases outside gene matches: 5. The CDR3 DNA sequence: TGTGCCAGCAGCGAGCGGGAGGGTATCTACGAGCAGTACTTC. Its protein product is CASSEREGIYEQYF.

The chain joins TRBV21-1 to TRBJ2-7; the D segment call TRBD1 is taken from the table without a DNA check. TRBV21-1 is a recognized pseudogene. The CDR3 has 14 residues. The CDR3 nucleotides read TGTGCCAGCAGCCAGGAAGGGGTGTTGCACGAGCAGTACTTC. This codes for CASSQEGVLHEQYF.

This rearrangement joins TRBV15 to TRBJ2-3, with TRBD1 identical over 11 bases. CDR3 length equals 16 residues. V shed 1 base, J shed 5 bases, and the junction held 5 bases outside the gene matches. Germline lookup yields CDR1 LNHNV and CDR2 YYDKDF (reference sequence). CDR3 in DNA: TGTGCCACCAGCAGAGGGGGGACAGGGGGGAAAGATACGCAGTATTTT. This translates into CATSRGGTGGKDTQYF.

This clone was seen more than once but under ten times. The chain combines TRBV28 with TRBJ1-2; no reliable D call. Per germline, CDR1 MDHEN and CDR2 SYDVKM. This CDR3 comprises 23 residues. V dropped 3 bases and J dropped 0 bases, with 35 bases sitting between them. In nucleotides, the CDR3 is TGTGCCAGCAGTTTCCCATCCCCCGTTCGTGGACTACAATTAGTGGGAGCTAACTATGGCTACACCTTC. Translating gives CASSFPSPVRGLQLVGANYGYTF.

The V call is TRBV9, the J call TRBJ2-7; a weak D match, TRBD2 (5 bases). The ends were cut back, 0 bases at V and 7 bases at J, with 11 bases in the middle. The CDR3 runs to 13 residues. Looked up from germline, CDR1 is SGDLS and CDR2 is YYNGEE. The CDR3, as DNA: TGTGCCAGCAGCGTAGGGTGGGAGTGGGAGCAGTACTTC. Amino acid sequence: CASSVGWEWEQYF.